This record looks at one T cell receptor (beta chain) sequence and its context. The target antigen is unknown. CDR1 LNHNV and CDR2 YYDKDF come from the germline V gene (reference sequence). This CDR3 spans 15 amino acids. Trimming took off 0 bases at V and 2 bases at J, with 7 bases between the two ends. The source of the sample is a study of shared clonotypes between healthy human individuals. Looking at the study overall: A donor's plate count was three for CD4 naive and three for CD4 memory; CD8 naive had two and CD8 memory one.

Assay used: immunoSEQ multiplex PCR; TCRdb lists only in-frame clones, some missing. The sample lists some 1 million clones, about three quarters occurring once. Study findings and constraints: Large sequencing depth failed to make sorted-subset sequencing complete, rarefaction showed. Sharing of clonotypes among donors was expected to vary with sequencing depth. Investigators collected only blood, and repertoires in tissues likely differ.

J is TRBJ2-2 and V is TRBV15, with D unresolved. The sequence derives from a man between 18 and 29 years old in good health. Sequencing was done on a sample of memory CD4+ T cells sorted from blood. Indicated subset: CD45RA-negative fraction. This chain's CDR3 is CATSREHGNTGELFF. CDR3 nucleotides: TGTGCCACCAGCAGAGAACACGGAAACACCGGGGAGCTGTTTTTT.